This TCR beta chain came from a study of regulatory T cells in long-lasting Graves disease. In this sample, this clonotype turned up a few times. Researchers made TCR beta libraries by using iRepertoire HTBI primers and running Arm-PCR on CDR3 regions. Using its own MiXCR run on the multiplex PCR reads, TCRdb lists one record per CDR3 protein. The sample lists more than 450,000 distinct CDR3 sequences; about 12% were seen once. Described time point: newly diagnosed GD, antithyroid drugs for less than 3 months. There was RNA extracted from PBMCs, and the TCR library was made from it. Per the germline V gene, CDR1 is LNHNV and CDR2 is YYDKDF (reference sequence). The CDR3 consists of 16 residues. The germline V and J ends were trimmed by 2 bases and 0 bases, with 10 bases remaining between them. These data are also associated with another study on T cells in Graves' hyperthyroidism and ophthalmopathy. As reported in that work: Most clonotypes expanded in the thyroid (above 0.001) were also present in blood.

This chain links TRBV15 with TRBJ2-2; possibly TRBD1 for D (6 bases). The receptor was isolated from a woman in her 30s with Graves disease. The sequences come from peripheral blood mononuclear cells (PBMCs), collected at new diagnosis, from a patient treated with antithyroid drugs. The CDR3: CATSRRQETNTGELFF. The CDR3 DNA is TGTGCCACCAGCAGACGACAGGAAACGAACACCGGGGAGCTGTTTTTT.